This T cell receptor beta chain was observed in a study of shared clonotypes between healthy human individuals. Sequencing was performed with immunoSEQ multiplex PCR; in TCRdb, only in-frame clones are kept and a portion is missing. The sample records millions of clones, 85% to 95% being singletons. To note about this clone: Its antigen remains unidentified.

General study findings and limits: Larger estimated richness was generally recorded for naive subsets relative to memory subsets.

The sequence came from a young man in good health. Sequencing was performed on naive CD4+ T cells sorted from blood. Sample subset: CD45RA+ positively selected.

The CDR3 DNA follows: TGTGCCAGTAGTCTGACAGGGCTCTCCTACAATGAGCAGTTCTTC. Its protein is CASSLTGLSYNEQFF. This chain connects TRBV19 to TRBJ2-1; TRBD1 aligns across 7 bases. The length of the CDR3 is 15 residues. Germline assignment: CDR1 LNHDA and CDR2 SQIVND (reference sequence). Unmatched junction bases numbered 4, after V lost 5 bases and J lost 0 bases.